Here is one TCR beta chain with its context. The entry originates in a study of blood T cell repertoires in COVID-19. Study background: The United States, Italy and Spain supplied acute and convalescent COVID-19 samples.

V shed 0 bases, J shed 9 bases, and the junction held 6 bases outside the gene matches. Germline CDR1 reads SGDLS; CDR2 reads YYNGEE. The CDR3 length is 15 residues. In the study's own analysis: By means of reference gene primer amplification, nucleated cell counts were estimated. Using immunoSEQ multiplex PCR, the repertoire was profiled, and TCRdb retains in-frame clones only, with some absent. V and J calls and clone size come straight from that table; D and trimming were deduced from the DNA. The table shows approximately 110,000 clones, with roughly nine tenths occurring only once. The receptor was isolated from a woman over 75 with acute or convalescent COVID-19. The chain employs TRBV9 and TRBJ2-3; 11 nucleotides align to TRBD2. The specimen was peripheral blood. The CDR3 nucleotides are TGTGCCAGCAGCGTAGTGGCTAGCGGGGGGAGGACGCAGTATTTT. The encoded protein is CASSVVASGGRTQYF.